This T cell receptor beta chain was profiled in a study of cytomegalovirus exposure and HLA in healthy donors. Whole-study findings and limits: An analysis done earlier found most TCR beta V segments productive about 87% or about 30% of the time.

The PCR made use of 60 Vbeta and 13 Jbeta primers. The assay was immunoSEQ multiplex PCR, and TCRdb's table has in-frame clones only and misses some. Of 65,000 to 70,000 clones detected, around 81% appear once; the ten largest clones hold 5.5% to 7.5%. The CDR3 runs 15 residues. Per germline, CDR1 SGHTA and CDR2 FQGNSA. With 5 bases clipped from V and 6 bases from J, the junction kept 10 bases outside the gene matches. Concerning this clone: The antigen remains unidentified.

Healthy bone marrow donors made up the donors. The receptor was isolated from a man aged 50 or older in good health and CMV-seronegative. Sample: PBMCs. V and J are TRBV7-2 and TRBJ2-4; TRBD1 matches 7 bases. The CDR3 nucleotides read TGTGCCAGCAGCCCTACCCGGGACAGAGCAAACATTCAGTACTTC. This translates into CASSPTRDRANIQYF.